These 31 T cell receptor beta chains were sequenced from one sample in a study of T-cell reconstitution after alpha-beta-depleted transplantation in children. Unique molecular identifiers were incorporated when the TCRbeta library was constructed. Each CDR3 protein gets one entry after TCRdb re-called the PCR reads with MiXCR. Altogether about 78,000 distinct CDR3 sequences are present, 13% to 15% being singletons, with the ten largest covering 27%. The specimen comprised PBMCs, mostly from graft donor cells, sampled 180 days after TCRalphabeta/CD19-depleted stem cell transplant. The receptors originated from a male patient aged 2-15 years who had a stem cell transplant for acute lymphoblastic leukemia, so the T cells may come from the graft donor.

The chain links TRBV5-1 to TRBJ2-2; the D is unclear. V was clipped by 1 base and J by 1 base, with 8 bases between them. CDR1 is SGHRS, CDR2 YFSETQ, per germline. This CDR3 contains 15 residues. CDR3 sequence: CASSLKKMNTGELFF. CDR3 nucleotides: TGCGCCAGCAGCTTGAAAAAGATGAACACCGGGGAGCTGTTTTTT.

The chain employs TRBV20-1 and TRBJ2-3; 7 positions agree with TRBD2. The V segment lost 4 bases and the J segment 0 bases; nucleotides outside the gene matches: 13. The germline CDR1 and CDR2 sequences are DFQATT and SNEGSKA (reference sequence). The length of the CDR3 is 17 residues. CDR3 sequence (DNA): TGCAGTGCTAAGAGCCTAGCGGAATTCTCTAGCACAGATACGCAGTATTTT. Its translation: CSAKSLAEFSSTDTQYF.

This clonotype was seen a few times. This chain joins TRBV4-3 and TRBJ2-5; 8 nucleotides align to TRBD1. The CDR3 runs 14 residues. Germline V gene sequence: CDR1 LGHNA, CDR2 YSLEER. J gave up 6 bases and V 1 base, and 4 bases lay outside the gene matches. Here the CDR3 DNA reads TGCGCCAGCAGCCAAGGGACAGGGCGAAAGACCCAGTACTTC. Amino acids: CASSQGTGRKTQYF.

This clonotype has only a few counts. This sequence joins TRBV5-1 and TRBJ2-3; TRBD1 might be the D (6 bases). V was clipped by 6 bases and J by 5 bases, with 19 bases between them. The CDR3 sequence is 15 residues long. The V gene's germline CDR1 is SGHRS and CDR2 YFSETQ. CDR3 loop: CASKQGKLLGDTQYF. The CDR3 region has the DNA TGCGCCAGCAAGCAGGGGAAATTATTAGGAGATACGCAGTATTTT.

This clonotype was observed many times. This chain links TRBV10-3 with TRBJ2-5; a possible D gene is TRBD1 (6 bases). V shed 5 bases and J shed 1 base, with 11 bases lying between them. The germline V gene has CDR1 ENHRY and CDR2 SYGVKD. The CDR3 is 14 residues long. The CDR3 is CAISNWTAQETQYF. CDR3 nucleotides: TGTGCCATCAGTAACTGGACAGCCCAAGAGACCCAGTACTTC.

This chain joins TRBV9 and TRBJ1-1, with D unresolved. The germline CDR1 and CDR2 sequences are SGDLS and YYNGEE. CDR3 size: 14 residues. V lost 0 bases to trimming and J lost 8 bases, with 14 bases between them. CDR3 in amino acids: CASSVGAARIEAFF. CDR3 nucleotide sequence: TGTGCCAGCAGCGTAGGGGCGGCGAGGATCGAAGCTTTCTTT.

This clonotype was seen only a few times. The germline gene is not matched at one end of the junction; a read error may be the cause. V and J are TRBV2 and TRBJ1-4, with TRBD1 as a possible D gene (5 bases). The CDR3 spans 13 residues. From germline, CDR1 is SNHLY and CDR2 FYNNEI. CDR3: CASSRATNEKLFF. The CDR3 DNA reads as TGTGCCAGCAGCAGGGCAACAAATGAAAAACTGTTTTTT.

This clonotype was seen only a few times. CDR3 loop: CASSQLGQGRSGYTF. Here the CDR3 DNA reads TGCGCCAGCAGCCAACTGGGACAGGGGAGGAGTGGCTACACCTTC. The J gene is TRBJ1-2, the V gene TRBV4-3; TRBD1 aligns across 10 bases. Germline lookup yields CDR1 LGHNA and CDR2 YSLEER. After removal of 2 bases from V and 7 bases from J, the junction contained 7 bases not matched to a gene. The CDR3 has 15 amino acids.

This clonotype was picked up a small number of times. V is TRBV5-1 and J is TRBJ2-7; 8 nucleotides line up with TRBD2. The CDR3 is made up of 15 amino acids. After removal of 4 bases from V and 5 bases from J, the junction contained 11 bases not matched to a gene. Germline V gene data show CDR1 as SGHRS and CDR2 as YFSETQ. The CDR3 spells CASSVTGTRSHEQYF. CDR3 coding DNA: TGCGCCAGCAGCGTCACCGGGACTAGATCCCACGAGCAGTACTTC.

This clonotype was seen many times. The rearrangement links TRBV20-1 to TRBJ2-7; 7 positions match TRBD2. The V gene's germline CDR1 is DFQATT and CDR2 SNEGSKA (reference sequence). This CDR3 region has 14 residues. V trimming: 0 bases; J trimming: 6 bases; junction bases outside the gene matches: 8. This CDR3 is CSARDGAGASEQYF. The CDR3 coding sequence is TGCAGTGCTAGAGATGGGGCGGGAGCTTCCGAGCAGTACTTC.

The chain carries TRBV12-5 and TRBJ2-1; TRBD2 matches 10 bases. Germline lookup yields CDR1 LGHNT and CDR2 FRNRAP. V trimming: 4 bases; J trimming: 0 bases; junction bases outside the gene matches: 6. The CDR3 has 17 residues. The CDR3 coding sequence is TGTGCTAGTGGTTCATTAGCGGGGGGTAGCTCCTACAATGAGCAGTTCTTC. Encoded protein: CASGSLAGGSSYNEQFF.

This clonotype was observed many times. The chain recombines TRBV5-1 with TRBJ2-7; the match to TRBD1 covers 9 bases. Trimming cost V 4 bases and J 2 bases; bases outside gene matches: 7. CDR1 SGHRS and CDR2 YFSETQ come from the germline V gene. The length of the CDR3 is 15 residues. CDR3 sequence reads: CASSATGTGTYEQYF. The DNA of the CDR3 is TGCGCCAGCAGCGCTACCGGGACAGGGACCTACGAGCAGTACTTC.

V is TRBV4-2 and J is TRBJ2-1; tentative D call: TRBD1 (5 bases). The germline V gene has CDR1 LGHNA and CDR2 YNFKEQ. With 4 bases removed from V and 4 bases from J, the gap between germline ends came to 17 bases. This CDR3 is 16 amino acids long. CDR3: CASSPQEGVGYNEQFF. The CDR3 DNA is TGTGCCAGCAGCCCTCAAGAAGGGGTGGGGTACAATGAGCAGTTCTTC.

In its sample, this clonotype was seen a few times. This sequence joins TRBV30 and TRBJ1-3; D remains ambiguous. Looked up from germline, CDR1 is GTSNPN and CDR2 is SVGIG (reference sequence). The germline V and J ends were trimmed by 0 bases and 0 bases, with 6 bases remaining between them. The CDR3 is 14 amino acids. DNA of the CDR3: TGTGCCTGGAGTGTACGGACCTCTGGAAACACCATATATTTT. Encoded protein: CAWSVRTSGNTIYF. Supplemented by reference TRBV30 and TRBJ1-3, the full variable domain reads SQTIHQWPATLVQPVGSPLSLECTVEGTSNPNLYWYRQAAGRGLQLLFYSVGIGQISSEVPQNLSASRPQDRQFILSSKKLLLSDSGFYLCAWSVRTSGNTIYFGEGSWLTVV.

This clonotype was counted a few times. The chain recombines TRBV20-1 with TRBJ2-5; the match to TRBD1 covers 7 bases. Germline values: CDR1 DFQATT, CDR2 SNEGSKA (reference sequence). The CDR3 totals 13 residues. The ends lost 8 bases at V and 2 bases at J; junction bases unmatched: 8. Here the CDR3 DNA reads TGCAGTCCAGGGGGAGTGGGACAAGAGACCCAGTACTTC. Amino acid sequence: CSPGGVGQETQYF.

CDR3 region: CSATGTINTDTQYF. As DNA, the CDR3 is TGCAGTGCCACCGGGACCATAAACACAGATACGCAGTATTTT. The chain is built from TRBV20-1 and TRBJ2-3; D could derive from TRBD1 or TRBD2 (5 bases each). There are 14 residues in the CDR3. Trimming removed 6 bases at V and 2 bases at J, with 15 bases between. CDR1 is DFQATT and CDR2 is SNEGSKA in the germline V gene (reference sequence).

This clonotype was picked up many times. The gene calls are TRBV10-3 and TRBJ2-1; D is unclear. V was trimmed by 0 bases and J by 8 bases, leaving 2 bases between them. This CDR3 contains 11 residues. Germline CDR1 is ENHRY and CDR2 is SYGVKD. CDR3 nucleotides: TGTGCCATCAGTGAGTCCGATGAGCAGTTCTTC. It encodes CAISESDEQFF.

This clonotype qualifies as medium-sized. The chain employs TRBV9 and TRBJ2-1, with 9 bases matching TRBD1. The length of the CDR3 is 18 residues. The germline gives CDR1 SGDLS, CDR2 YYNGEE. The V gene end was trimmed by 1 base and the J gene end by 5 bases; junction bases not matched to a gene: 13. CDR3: CASSVSREGQGPNNEQFF. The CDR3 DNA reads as TGTGCCAGCAGCGTAAGCAGGGAGGGACAGGGTCCCAACAATGAGCAGTTCTTC.

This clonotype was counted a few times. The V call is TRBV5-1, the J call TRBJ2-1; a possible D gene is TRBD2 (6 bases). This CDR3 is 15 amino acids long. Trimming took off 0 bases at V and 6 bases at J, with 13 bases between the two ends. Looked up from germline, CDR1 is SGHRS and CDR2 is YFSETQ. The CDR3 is CASSLEGLPANEQFF. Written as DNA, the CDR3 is TGCGCCAGCAGCTTGGAGGGACTGCCCGCCAATGAGCAGTTCTTC. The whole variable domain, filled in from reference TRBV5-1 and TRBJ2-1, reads KAGVTQTPRYLIKTRGQQVTLSCSPISGHRSVSWYQQTPGQGLQFLFEYFSETQRNKGNFPGRFSGRQFSNSRSEMNVSTLELGDSALYLCASSLEGLPANEQFFGPGTRLTVL.

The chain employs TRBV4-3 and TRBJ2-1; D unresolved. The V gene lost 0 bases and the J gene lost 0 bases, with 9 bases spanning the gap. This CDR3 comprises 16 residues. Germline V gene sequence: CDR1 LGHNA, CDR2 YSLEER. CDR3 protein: CASSQEVELSYNEQFF. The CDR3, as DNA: TGCGCCAGCAGCCAAGAGGTTGAACTCTCCTACAATGAGCAGTTCTTC.

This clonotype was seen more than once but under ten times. CDR3 residues: CASRRTGINQPQHF. CDR3 DNA sequence: TGTGCCAGCAGACGAACAGGGATCAATCAGCCCCAGCATTTT. The genes are TRBV28 and TRBJ1-5, with a possible D match to TRBD1 (6 bases). V lost 6 bases and J 3 bases, leaving 12 bases between the germline ends. The germline CDR1 and CDR2 sequences are MDHEN and SYDVKM. This CDR3 spans 14 amino acids.

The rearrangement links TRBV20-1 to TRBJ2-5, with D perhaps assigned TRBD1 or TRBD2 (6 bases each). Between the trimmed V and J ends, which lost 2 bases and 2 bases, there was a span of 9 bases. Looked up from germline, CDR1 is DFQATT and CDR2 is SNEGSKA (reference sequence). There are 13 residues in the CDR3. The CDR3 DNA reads TGCAGTGCTAGAATAGGGGGGCAAGAGACCCAGTACTTC. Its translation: CSARIGGQETQYF.

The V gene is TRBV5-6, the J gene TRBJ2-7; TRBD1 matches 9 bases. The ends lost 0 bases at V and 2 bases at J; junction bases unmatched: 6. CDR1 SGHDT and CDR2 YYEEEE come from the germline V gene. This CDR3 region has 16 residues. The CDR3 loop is CASSLGGQGFPYEQYF. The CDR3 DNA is TGTGCCAGCAGCTTGGGGGGACAGGGATTTCCCTACGAGCAGTACTTC. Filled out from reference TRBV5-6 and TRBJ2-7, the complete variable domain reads DAGVTQSPTHLIKTRGQQVTLRCSPKSGHDTVSWYQQALGQGPQFIFQYYEEEERQRGNFPDRFSGHQFPNYSSELNVNALLLGDSALYLCASSLGGQGFPYEQYFGPGTRLTVT.

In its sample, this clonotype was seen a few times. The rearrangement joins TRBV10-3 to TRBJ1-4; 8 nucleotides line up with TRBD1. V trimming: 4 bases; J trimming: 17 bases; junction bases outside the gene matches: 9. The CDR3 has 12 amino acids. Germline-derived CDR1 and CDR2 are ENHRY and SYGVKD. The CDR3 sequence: CAISALGQVLFF. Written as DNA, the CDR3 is TGTGCCATCAGTGCCTTGGGACAGGTACTTTTTTTT.

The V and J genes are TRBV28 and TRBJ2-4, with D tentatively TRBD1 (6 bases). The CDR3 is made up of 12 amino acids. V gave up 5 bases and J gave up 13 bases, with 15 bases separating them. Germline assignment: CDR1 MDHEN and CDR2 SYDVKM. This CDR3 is CASSLQGSGQYF. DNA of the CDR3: TGTGCCAGCAGTCTACAGGGCTCGGGACAGTACTTC.

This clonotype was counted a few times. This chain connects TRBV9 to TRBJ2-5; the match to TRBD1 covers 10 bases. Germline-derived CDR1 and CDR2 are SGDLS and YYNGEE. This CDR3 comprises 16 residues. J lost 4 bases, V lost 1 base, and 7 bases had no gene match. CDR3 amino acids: CASSVSGQGVGETQYF. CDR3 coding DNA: TGTGCCAGCAGCGTATCAGGACAGGGGGTCGGAGAGACCCAGTACTTC.

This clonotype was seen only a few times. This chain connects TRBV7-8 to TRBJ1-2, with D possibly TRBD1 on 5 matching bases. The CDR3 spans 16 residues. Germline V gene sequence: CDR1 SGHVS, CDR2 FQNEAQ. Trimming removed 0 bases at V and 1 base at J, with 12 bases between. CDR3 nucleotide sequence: TGTGCCAGCAGCTTAGCGTGGCGGGACCTTAACTATGGCTACACCTTC. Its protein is CASSLAWRDLNYGYTF.

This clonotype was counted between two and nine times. The chain's CDR3 is CATSDRSNLRDNEQFF. CDR3 sequence (DNA): TGTGCCACCAGTGATCGCAGCAACTTAAGGGACAATGAGCAGTTCTTC. The genes are TRBV24-1 and TRBJ2-1, with unresolved D. Germline assignment: CDR1 KGHDR and CDR2 SFDVKD. The CDR3 sequence is 16 residues long. Trimming shortened V by 3 bases and J by 5 bases, and 16 bases separated the two germline ends.

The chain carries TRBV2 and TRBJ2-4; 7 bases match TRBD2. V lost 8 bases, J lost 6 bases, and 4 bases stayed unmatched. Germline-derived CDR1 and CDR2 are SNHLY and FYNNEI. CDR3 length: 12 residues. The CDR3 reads CASEGGRNIQYF. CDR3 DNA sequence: TGTGCCAGCGAGGGCGGGAGAAACATTCAGTACTTC.

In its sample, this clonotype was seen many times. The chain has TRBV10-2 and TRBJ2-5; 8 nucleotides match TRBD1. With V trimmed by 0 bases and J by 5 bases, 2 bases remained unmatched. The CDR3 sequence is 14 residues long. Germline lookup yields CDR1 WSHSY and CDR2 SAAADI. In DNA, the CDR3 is TGCGCCAGCAGTGAGTCCCCAGGGGGCGAGACCCAGTACTTC. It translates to CASSESPGGETQYF.

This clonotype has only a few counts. DNA of the CDR3: TGTGCCAGCAGGACAGAACCTAACTATGGCTACACCTTC. Translated, it gives CASRTEPNYGYTF. V gene TRBV9 combines with J gene TRBJ1-2; maybe TRBD1 (5 bases). Between the trimmed V and J ends, which lost 5 bases and 0 bases, there was a span of 8 bases. Germline V gene lookup returns CDR1 SGDLS and CDR2 YYNGEE. The length of the CDR3 is 13 residues.